The 14 T cell receptor beta chains below all came from one sample that was sequenced in a study of shared clonotypes between healthy human individuals. The method was immunoSEQ multiplex PCR; TCRdb's version includes in-frame clones alone and lacks a portion of them. This sample carries 2 million to 2.5 million clones, 85% to 95% of them seen once, and the ten largest clones take approximately 0.39%. Sequenced material: naive CD4+ T cells from PBMCs. Subset defined: CD45RA+ positively selected. These receptors were collected from a young man in good health. Some clones in this sample may be carry-over from other donors' samples.

V usage is TRBV28 and J usage is TRBJ2-7, with TRBD2 matching 8 bases. The V gene end was trimmed by 7 bases and the J gene end by 2 bases; junction bases not matched to a gene: 10. Germline V lookup: CDR1 MDHEN, CDR2 SYDVKM. The CDR3 sequence is 15 residues long. CDR3 in DNA: TGTGCCAGCACCTTTAGCGGGAATAGACCCTACGAGCAGTACTTC. Its translation is CASTFSGNRPYEQYF.

The chain links TRBV28 to TRBJ2-1; 10 nucleotides agree with TRBD2. The germline V gene encodes CDR1 MDHEN and CDR2 SYDVKM. The V and J ends lost 5 bases and 7 bases, in that order; junction bases with no gene match: 11. The CDR3 is 16 residues long. CDR3 sequence: CASSATSGMVANEQFF. The CDR3 coding sequence is TGTGCCAGCAGTGCCACTAGCGGGATGGTGGCGAATGAGCAGTTCTTC.

The chain links TRBV4-1 to TRBJ1-5; tentative D call: TRBD1 (5 bases). Germline CDR1 reads MGHRA; CDR2 reads YSYEKL. The CDR3 length is 14 residues. V was shortened by 0 bases and J by 6 bases, with 9 bases between the two germline ends. CDR3 residues: CASSQDERGQPQHF. The DNA of the CDR3 is TGCGCCAGCAGCCAAGACGAGAGGGGTCAGCCCCAGCATTTT.

V is TRBV5-1 and J is TRBJ1-3, with D possibly TRBD1 on 5 matching bases. From germline, CDR1 is SGHRS and CDR2 YFSETQ. V was trimmed by 3 bases and J by 8 bases, leaving 21 bases between them. The CDR3 has 16 amino acids. In DNA form, the CDR3 reads TGCGCCAGCAGCTACGGGGGGTGGCAGTACGCATACACCATATATTTT. Its translation is CASSYGGWQYAYTIYF.

DNA for the CDR3: TGTGCCAGCAGCTTGGTGAGGGGGACAGGTTTGGGCGAGCAGTACTTC. Its translation: CASSLVRGTGLGEQYF. The chain has TRBV5-8 and TRBJ2-7; 8 bases agree with TRBD1. With 0 bases clipped from V and 6 bases from J, the junction kept 11 bases outside the gene matches. The CDR3 contains 16 residues. Germline CDR1 SGHTS, CDR2 YDEGEE. The variable domain in full, with the rest retrieved from reference TRBV5-8 and TRBJ2-7, is EAGVTQSPTHLIKTRGQQATLRCSPISGHTSVYWYQQALGLGLQFLLWYDEGEERNRGNFPPRFSGRQFPNYSSELNVNALELEDSALYLCASSLVRGTGLGEQYFGPGTRLTVT.

The CDR3 DNA follows: TGTGCCAGTAGACTCGAGACAGGGACCTATGGCTACACCTTC. This encodes CASRLETGTYGYTF. This sequence joins TRBV19 and TRBJ1-2; 7 bases match TRBD1. The length of the CDR3 is 14 residues. V dropped 6 bases and J dropped 4; count of bases not matched to a gene: 8. The germline CDR1 and CDR2 sequences are LNHDA and SQIVND (reference sequence).

The chain combines TRBV7-3 with TRBJ2-1; possibly TRBD2 for D (6 bases). V was cut by 0 bases and J by 4 bases, with 10 bases left in between. Looked up from germline, CDR1 is SGHTA and CDR2 is FQGTGA. The CDR3 spans 15 residues. The CDR3 loop reads CASSLTIGGYNEQFF. The CDR3 DNA is TGTGCCAGCAGCTTAACGATCGGGGGTTACAATGAGCAGTTCTTC. The full variable domain, its missing parts supplied by reference TRBV7-3 and TRBJ2-1, is GAGVSQTPSNKVTEKGKYVELRCDPISGHTALYWYRQSLGQGPEFLIYFQGTGAADDSGLPNDRFFAVRPEGSVSTLKIQRTERGDSAVYLCASSLTIGGYNEQFFGPGTRLTVL.

The chain uses TRBV6-4 and TRBJ2-5; 14 nucleotides agree with TRBD2. This CDR3 contains 15 residues. Trimming at V came to 0 bases and at J to 10 bases, leaving 4 bases not matched to a gene. Germline V lookup: CDR1 MRHNA, CDR2 SNTAGT. The CDR3 DNA is TGTGCCAGCAGTGACTCAGGGACTAGCGGGAGTTGCCAGTACTTC. It encodes CASSDSGTSGSCQYF.

The chain employs TRBV7-3 and TRBJ2-7, with D possibly TRBD1 on 5 matching bases. The length of the CDR3 is 13 residues. CDR1 and CDR2 from the germline V gene are SGHTA and FQGTGA. V gave up 4 bases and J gave up 0 bases, with 7 bases separating them. DNA of the CDR3: TGTGCCAGCAGCTCAAGGGGCTCCTACGAGCAGTACTTC. Its translation is CASSSRGSYEQYF.

The CDR3: CASSSGTSPYGYTF. CDR3 sequence (DNA): TGTGCCAGCAGCTCTGGGACATCTCCCTATGGCTACACCTTC. This chain links TRBV5-4 with TRBJ1-2; tentatively, D is TRBD1 (6 bases). CDR1 and CDR2 (germline): SGHNT, YYREEE (reference sequence). The CDR3 is 14 amino acids. Deletions cut 3 bases from V and 4 bases from J, with 13 bases between.

This clone has more than one count but fewer than ten. V and J are TRBV6-6 and TRBJ1-1; the D is unclear. This CDR3 has 13 amino acids. Trimming pared 6 bases from V and 0 bases from J, leaving 8 bases between. The germline CDR1 and CDR2 sequences are MNHNY and SVGAGI (reference sequence). Here the CDR3 DNA reads TGTGCCAGCAGGATAACAGTGAACACTGAAGCTTTCTTT. Amino acids: CASRITVNTEAFF.

V usage is TRBV7-8 and J usage is TRBJ2-5, with a possible D match to TRBD2 (6 bases). The CDR3 spans 14 residues. V lost 5 bases, J lost 5 bases, and 15 bases lay in between. Germline CDR1 SGHVS, CDR2 FQNEAQ. DNA of the CDR3: TGTGCCAGCAGCCCGCCCGGGAGCCCGGAGACCCAGTACTTC. Amino acid sequence: CASSPPGSPETQYF.

V usage is TRBV30 and J usage is TRBJ2-1; 7 nucleotides align to TRBD1. The CDR3 consists of 15 residues. CDR1 is GTSNPN and CDR2 is SVGIG in the germline V gene (reference sequence). J was trimmed by 2 bases and V by 3 bases; bases with no gene match: 7. Written as DNA, the CDR3 is TGTGCCTGGAGGGTAGGGACAGTACCCTACAATGAGCAGTTCTTC. Protein product: CAWRVGTVPYNEQFF.

The chain couples TRBV6-1 to TRBJ1-5, with D tentatively TRBD1 (6 bases). V lost 3 bases to trimming and J lost 2 bases, with 11 bases between them. This CDR3 has 15 amino acids. CDR1 is MNHNS, CDR2 SASEGT, per germline. CDR3 region: CASSDWDIGNQPQHF. The CDR3 coding sequence is TGTGCCAGCAGTGATTGGGACATCGGCAATCAGCCCCAGCATTTT.